This T cell receptor (beta chain) was found in a study of T cells expressing NK-cell markers (dated by TCRdb to about 2020). About the full investigation: In sorted CD3+CD56+NKG2C+, CD3+CD56+NKG2C- and CD3+CD56-NKG2C+ T-cell subsets from 8 or 9 donors, TCR beta-chain repertoires were profiled. The study sequenced eight donors, all healthy volunteers chosen at random: three men and five women. Of the eight sequenced donors, seven were found to be HCMV-seropositive and one was found to be HCMV-seronegative. Illumina HiSeq 2000/2500, MiSeq or NextSeq was used to sequence libraries as 2 x 150 bp reads. General study outcomes and caveats: Whether the expanded NKG2C-expressing T cell clones were specific for HCMV antigens remained unclear. Those dominant clonotypes were again the most abundant among CD3+CD56-NKG2C+ cells in a handful of donors, at roughly 28.3-65%. In 6 or 7 donors, the dominant CD3+CD56+NKG2C+ clonotypes ranked among the top 10 CD8+ clonotypes, making up roughly 1.0-8% of CD8+ T cells.

HCMV serostatus was determined by detecting HCMV-specific IgG in serum with a commercial ELISA kit. Peripheral blood mononuclear cells were isolated from blood by Ficoll density gradient centrifugation. The germline V gene (reference sequence) provides CDR1 SEHNR and CDR2 FQNEAQ. The CDR3, cysteine through phenylalanine, is 12 amino acids long. The DNA sequence is not available. Notes on this clonotype: Its cognate antigen has yet to be identified.

The sample was run on an Illumina HiSeq 2000. TCR beta cDNA libraries were made by 5'RACE template switching that added a universal primer site and unique molecular identifiers. cDNA synthesis was primed from the TCR beta constant segment and was followed by two successive PCR amplification steps. The published analysis was carried out like this. Reads were demultiplexed and grouped by UMI with MIGEC, and clonotypes were assembled and quantified with MiTCR. To exclude erroneous sequences, any TCR cDNA sequence not supported by at least two reads was discarded. Downstream repertoire analysis used the tcR package, and clonotypes were matched across fractions by CDR3 nucleotide sequence plus V segment. Antigen specificity was annotated against VDJdb with VDJmatch, allowing one amino acid substitution in CDR3. After the reads were reprocessed by TCRdb, one entry was made per CDR3 protein sequence, with no DNA. In this record, the V and J calls reflect TCRdb's handling and not the investigators' own analysis. The sample's records list about 150,000 distinct CDR3 sequences. Of the sample, around 37% is held by the ten largest clones.

The rearrangement joined TRBV7-9 to TRBJ2-3; TCRdb returns TRBD2, unconfirmable since there is no DNA. The clonotype originates from a woman aged 45-65 years in good health. Donor details come from another sample of the same person, matched by shared clones. The specimen sequenced was blood T cells: a sorted CD56 or NKG2C T cell subset, CD4+ or CD8+ T cells, or bulk PBMC T cells (not recorded which). CDR3 sequence: CASRGPPDTQYF.